Sequencing of this T cell receptor (beta chain) was carried out in a study of T cell responses to AZD1222 COVID-19 vaccine (dated by TCRdb to 2020 to 2023). With respect to the entire study: AZD1222 recipients given second doses at about 4 weeks or at about 12 weeks were pooled, since spike-specific TCR depth and breadth were not found to differ between the two schedules. Trial participants were enrolled by age into subgroups of 18-55, 56-69 and 70-plus years, and roughly 160, 29 and 62 TCR-sequenced participants, respectively, were included in these subgroups. TCR sequencing was performed for fewer than 250 trial participants, of whom about 200 were given two doses of AZD1222 and around 25 were given two doses of MenACWY control vaccine. The full study reports these points: Reportedly, close to half of the unique spike-specific TCRs recognized epitopes lying outside the regions that are mutated in the B.1.351 and B.1.1.7 variants. In the small 56-69-year group, the increase in depth fell short of significance, most likely because of low power. After two AZD1222 doses, both the breadth and the depth of spike-specific TCRs were significantly higher than at day 0 and than in MenACWY recipients. Because no day 14 peak-response samples were available, the repertoires could be characterized only after the peak T cell response. Conclusions about previously exposed vaccinees were limited because only five to seven AZD1222 recipients were SARS-CoV-2 seropositive at baseline. CD4 TCRs associated with the vaccine covered the entire spike protein, and the dominant responses were in regions 160-218 and 743-854. Most participants were white British and females outnumbered males, and the authors suggested that clonal diversity may have been underestimated.

CDR1 and CDR2 are read off the germline V gene (reference sequence) as SEHNR and FQNEAQ. Counted from cysteine to phenylalanine, this CDR3 has 16 amino acids. The retained sequence is limited to the CDR3, 48 bases, with the frame set at the first base. The V end loses 3 bases and the J end loses 4 bases, and a stretch of 19 bases separates them. Judged by its sample share, this clone qualifies as medium-sized (0.01 to 0.1%). Its cognate antigen has yet to be identified. The record has no base qualities; no much larger clone is one base away. The time point label, read with the paper, signifies: baseline before first vaccination. Samples from vaccinated people were obtained from the UK trials COV001 and COV002, which included a single-blind randomized controlled phase 2/3 trial of AZD1222 (ChAdOx1 nCoV-19) in healthy adults. For TCRbeta chain sequencing, PBMC samples were collected from trial participants at day 0 and at day 28 after the second dose.

The CDR3 regions of human TCRbeta chains were analyzed by immunosequencing. The original methods were these. Repertoire TCRs were checked for matches against a reference library of SARS-CoV-2-specific TCRs that had been generated using the MIRA antigen-specificity platform. Breadth was defined as the fraction of unique TCRs that were SARS-CoV-2-associated. Depth was defined as the fraction of total T cells that were SARS-CoV-2-associated. Using the MIRA data, each spike-specific TCR was assigned both to the spike region to which the TCR was reactive and to a CD4 or CD8 class. Log10-transformed breadth and depth values were compared by one-way ANOVA with Sidak's multiple comparisons tests. TCRdb obtained this table from immuneACCESS and retained in-frame rearrangements with V and J assigned. These tables miss some clones; where compared with another copy, unresolved V genes account for less than half of the shortfall, and the remainder is unexplained. The V and J calls and the clone size are those of that table, but D and trimming were determined from the DNA. This sample comprises about 85,000 clones, 80% to 90% of them detected only once. The ten largest clonotypes hold more than 7% of the sample.

This chain joins TRBV7-9 to TRBJ2-7; the D segment might be TRBD1 or TRBD2, since each matches 6 bases. This receptor was taken from an adult in good health. Specimen: peripheral blood, collected on day 0 of AZD1222 vaccination. The CDR3 amino acid sequence is: CASSLGFRGPLYEQYF. The sequenced DNA is TGTGCCAGCAGCTTGGGCTTCCGGGGGCCGCTATACGAGCAGTACTTC.